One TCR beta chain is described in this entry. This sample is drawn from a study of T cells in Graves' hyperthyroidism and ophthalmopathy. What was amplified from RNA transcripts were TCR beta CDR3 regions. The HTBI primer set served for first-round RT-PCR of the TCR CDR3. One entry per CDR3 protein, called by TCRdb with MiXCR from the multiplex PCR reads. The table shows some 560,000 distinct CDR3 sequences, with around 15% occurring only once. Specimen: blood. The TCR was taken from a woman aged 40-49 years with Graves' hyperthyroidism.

The CDR3 DNA is TGTGCCAGCAACTCAAACCTGGAGCAGCCCCAGCATTTT. Translation gives CASNSNLEQPQHF. The rearrangement joins TRBV7-9 to TRBJ1-5; D ambiguous. This CDR3 has 13 amino acids. Germline values: CDR1 SEHNR, CDR2 FQNEAQ (reference sequence). Trimming took 7 bases from V and 7 from J, leaving 14 bases between them.